This T cell receptor beta chain was sequenced for a study of blood T cell repertoires in COVID-19. Study background: Acute and convalescent COVID-19 specimens originated in the United States, Italy and Spain. PBMCs, B-cell-depleted T cells, or T cells provided the cDNA or gDNA that made up the material.

The CDR3 spans 15 residues. CDR1 is MDHEN and CDR2 is SYDVKM in the germline V gene. With V trimmed by 2 bases and J by 5 bases, 3 bases remained unmatched. As originally analysed: Estimation of nucleated cell counts was performed using reference gene primer amplification. The protocol was immunoSEQ multiplex PCR, while the TCRdb copy is restricted to in-frame clones and leaves out a portion. D and trimming come from the DNA, and the V and J calls and clone size come from that table. The sample records over 200,000 clones, approximately 80% being singletons. The V and J genes are TRBV28 and TRBJ2-5; TRBD2 matches at 12 bases. The receptor's source is a woman older than 75 with active or convalescent COVID-19. The sequenced material came from peripheral blood. The CDR3 loop reads CASSLVTSGGETQYF. The CDR3, as DNA: TGTGCCAGCAGTTTAGTGACTAGCGGGGGTGAGACCCAGTACTTC.